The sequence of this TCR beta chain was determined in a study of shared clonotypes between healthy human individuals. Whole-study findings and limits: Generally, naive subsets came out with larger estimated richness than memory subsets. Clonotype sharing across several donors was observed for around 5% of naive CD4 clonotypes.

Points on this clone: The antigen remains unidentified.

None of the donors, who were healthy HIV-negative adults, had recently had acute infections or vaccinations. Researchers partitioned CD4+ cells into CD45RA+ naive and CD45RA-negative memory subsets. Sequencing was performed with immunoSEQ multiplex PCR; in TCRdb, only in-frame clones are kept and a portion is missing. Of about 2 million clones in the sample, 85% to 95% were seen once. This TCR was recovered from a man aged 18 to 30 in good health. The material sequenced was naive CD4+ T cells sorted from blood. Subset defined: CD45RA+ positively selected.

CDR3 in amino acids: CASSPQRPGANSPLHF. Here the CDR3 DNA reads TGTGCCAGCAGCCCCCAAAGACCAGGGGCTAATTCACCCCTCCACTTT. V is TRBV16 and J is TRBJ1-6; TRBD1 might be the D (6 bases). The CDR3 sequence is 16 residues long. Trimming stripped 4 bases from V and 6 bases from J, with 16 bases between. CDR1 is KGHSY and CDR2 is FQNENV in the germline V gene.